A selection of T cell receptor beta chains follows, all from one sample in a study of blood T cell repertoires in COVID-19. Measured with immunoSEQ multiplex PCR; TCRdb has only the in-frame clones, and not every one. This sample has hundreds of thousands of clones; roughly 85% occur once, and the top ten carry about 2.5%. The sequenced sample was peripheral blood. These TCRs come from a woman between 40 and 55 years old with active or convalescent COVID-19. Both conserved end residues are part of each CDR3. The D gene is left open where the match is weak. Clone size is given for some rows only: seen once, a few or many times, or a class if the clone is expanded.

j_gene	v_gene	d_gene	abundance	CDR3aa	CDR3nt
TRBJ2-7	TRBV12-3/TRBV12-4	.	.	CASSKTSSEQYF	TGTGCCAGCAGCAAAACATCCTCCGAGCAGTACTTC
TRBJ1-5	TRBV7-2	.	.	CASSFGGGEGQPQHF	TGTGCCAGCAGCTTTGGGGGGGGCGAGGGTCAGCCCCAGCATTTT
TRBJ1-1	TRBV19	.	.	CASSIQNLNTEAFF	TGTGCCAGTAGTATCCAGAACCTGAACACTGAAGCTTTCTTT
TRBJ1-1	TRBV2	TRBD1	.	CASSDSGRGQSTEAFF	TGTGCCAGCAGTGATAGTGGCAGGGGGCAAAGCACTGAAGCTTTCTTT
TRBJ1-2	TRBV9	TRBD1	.	CASSTTGARYGYTF	TGTGCCAGCAGCACCACAGGGGCCCGCTATGGCTACACCTTC
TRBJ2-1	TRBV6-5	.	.	CASSYAGEQFF	TGTGCCAGCAGTTACGCCGGGGAGCAGTTCTTC
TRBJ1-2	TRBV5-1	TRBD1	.	CASRTGQTFYGYTF	TGCGCCAGCAGAACGGGACAGACCTTCTATGGCTACACCTTC
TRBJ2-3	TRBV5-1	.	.	CASSLGAHGTDTQYF	TGCGCCAGCAGCTTGGGGGCGCATGGCACAGATACGCAGTATTTT
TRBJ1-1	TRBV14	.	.	CASSQQGFYTEAFF	TGTGCCAGCAGCCAACAGGGTTTTTATACTGAAGCTTTCTTT
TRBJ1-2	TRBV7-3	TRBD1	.	CASSPSQGPFYGYTF	TGTGCCAGCAGCCCTTCACAGGGGCCATTCTATGGCTACACCTTC
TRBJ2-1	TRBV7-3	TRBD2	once	CASSLLRGVGNEQFF	TGTGCCAGCAGCTTATTACGGGGGGTTGGCAATGAGCAGTTCTTC
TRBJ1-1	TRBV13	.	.	CASSPYGGNTEAFF	TGTGCCAGCAGTCCCTACGGGGGGAACACTGAAGCTTTCTTT
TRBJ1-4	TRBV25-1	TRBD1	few	CASSDPRTGATNEKLFF	TGTGCCAGCAGTGACCCTCGTACAGGGGCAACTAATGAAAAACTGTTTTTT
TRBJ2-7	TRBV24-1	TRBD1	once	CATSDTGTGGHEQYF	TGTGCCACCAGTGATACCGGGACAGGGGGTCACGAGCAGTACTTC
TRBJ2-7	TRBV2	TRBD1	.	CASSSPGQGNYEQYF	TGTGCCAGCAGTAGCCCGGGACAGGGAAACTACGAGCAGTACTTC
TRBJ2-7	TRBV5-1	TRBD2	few	CASNSGGSAAYEQYF	TGCGCCAGCAACTCGGGGGGATCCGCCGCCTACGAGCAGTACTTC
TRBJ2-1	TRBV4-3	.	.	CASSPGSFNEQFF	TGCGCCAGCAGCCCCGGGAGTTTCAATGAGCAGTTCTTC
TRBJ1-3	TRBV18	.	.	CASSPPTGAVSGNTIYF	TGTGCCAGCTCACCACCCACAGGCGCCGTCTCTGGAAACACCATATATTTT
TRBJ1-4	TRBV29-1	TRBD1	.	CSVDGQGSEKLFF	TGCAGCGTTGACGGACAGGGGAGTGAAAAACTGTTTTTT
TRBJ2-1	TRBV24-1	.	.	CATSDPGTRYNEQFF	TGTGCCACCAGTGATCCCGGGACACGTTACAATGAGCAGTTCTTC
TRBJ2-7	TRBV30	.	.	CAWKRGNIYEQYF	TGTGCCTGGAAACGGGGGAACATTTACGAGCAGTACTTC
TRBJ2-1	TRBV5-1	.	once	CASSQPQITLYNEQFF	TGCGCCAGCAGCCAACCACAGATAACCCTGTACAATGAGCAGTTCTTC
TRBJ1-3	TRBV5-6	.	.	CASSFGPHGSSTIYF	TGTGCCAGCAGCTTTGGCCCGCACGGGAGTAGCACCATATATTTT
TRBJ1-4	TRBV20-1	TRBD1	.	CSYRGNEKLFF	TGCAGTTACAGGGGAAATGAAAAACTGTTTTTT
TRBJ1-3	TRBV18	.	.	CASSPAGTNSGNTIYF	TGTGCCAGCTCACCAGCCGGGACAAACTCTGGAAACACCATATATTTT
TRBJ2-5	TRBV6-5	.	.	CASSLRQQETQYF	TGTGCCAGCAGTTTAAGACAGCAAGAGACCCAGTACTTC
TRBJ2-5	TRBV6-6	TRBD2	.	CASSPLQLAGGETQYF	TGTGCCAGCAGTCCCCTCCAACTAGCGGGGGGGGAGACCCAGTACTTC
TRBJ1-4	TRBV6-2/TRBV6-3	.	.	CASSYSRDGGEKLFF	TGTGCCAGCAGTTACTCGAGGGACGGAGGGGAAAAACTGTTTTTT